The 13 T cell receptor beta chains presented below share a single source sample, sequenced in a study of CD8 T cells in ankylosing spondylitis. TCRdb re-analysed the 5' RACE reads in MiXCR, keeping a single row per CDR3 protein. The sample holds about 140,000 distinct CDR3 sequences, roughly 7.7% seen once. The source material was synovial fluid, either unsorted or a sorted T cell fraction (not recorded which). These receptors all come from a male donor with ankylosing spondylitis.

This clonotype was observed at least ten times. The chain uses TRBV4-2 and TRBJ1-1, with TRBD1 matching 9 bases. There are 18 residues in the CDR3. V trimming: 8 bases; J trimming: 3 bases; junction bases outside the gene matches: 19. CDR1 and CDR2 from the germline V gene are LGHNA and YNFKEQ. The CDR3 bases are TGTGCCAGCGGACGGGGAGTGGGGGGACAGGGCCTGGACACTGAAGCTTTCTTT. This translates into CASGRGVGGQGLDTEAFF.

In its sample, this clonotype was seen a few times. The chain carries TRBV4-2 and TRBJ2-1, with 7 bases identical to TRBD2. Germline-derived CDR1 and CDR2 are LGHNA and YNFKEQ. J was trimmed by 5 bases and V by 1 base; bases with no gene match: 11. The CDR3 length is 17 residues. The chain's CDR3 is CASSQVRNGGGDNEQFF. The CDR3 coding sequence is TGTGCCAGCAGCCAAGTACGCAACGGGGGAGGGGACAATGAGCAGTTCTTC.

This chain joins TRBV2 and TRBJ2-7, with TRBD1 matching over 11 bases. The CDR3 sequence is 14 residues long. V was clipped by 4 bases and J by 7 bases; unmatched bases: 6. Germline values: CDR1 SNHLY, CDR2 FYNNEI. CDR3 in DNA: TGTGCCAGCAGTGGCGGGACAGGGGGTGGAGAGCAGTACTTC. This sequence encodes CASSGGTGGGEQYF.

This clonotype has at least ten counts. V is TRBV9 and J is TRBJ2-3; 7 bases fit TRBD2. Looked up from germline, CDR1 is SGDLS and CDR2 is YYNGEE. The J segment lost 5 bases and the V segment lost 0 bases, leaving 9 bases of the junction unmatched. The CDR3 is 16 amino acids. CDR3 in DNA: TGTGCCAGCAGCGTAGTGCGGGAGATCTGGGGAGATACGCAGTATTTT. Translated, it gives CASSVVREIWGDTQYF.

This clonotype has a count of ten or more. The J gene is TRBJ2-2, the V gene TRBV9; TRBD1 matches 7 bases. There are 15 residues in the CDR3. V gave up 5 bases and J gave up 6 bases; unmatched junction bases: 10. Per germline, CDR1 SGDLS and CDR2 YYNGEE. The CDR3 DNA reads as TGTGCCAGCAGTCCCCTTGGGACAGCCGCCGGGGAGCTGTTTTTT. It translates to CASSPLGTAAGELFF.

This clonotype was detected many times. This chain links TRBV5-1 with TRBJ2-7; a possible D gene is TRBD1 (5 bases). The germline V gene encodes CDR1 SGHRS and CDR2 YFSETQ. The CDR3 loop spans 15 amino acids. V lost 5 bases to trimming and J lost 3 bases, with 18 bases between them. Here the CDR3 DNA reads TGCGCCAGCAGTTTCAGGGAAGTAGGCGTCTACGAGCAGTACTTC. Translation: CASSFREVGVYEQYF.

This clonotype was observed many times. CDR3 sequence reads: CASIRDRITGELFF. The CDR3 DNA is TGTGCCAGCATCCGAGACAGAATCACCGGGGAGCTGTTTTTT. The chain recombines TRBV6-1 with TRBJ2-2; maybe TRBD1 (5 bases). CDR1 is MNHNS and CDR2 is SASEGT in the germline V gene. V was trimmed by 7 bases and J by 4 bases, leaving 13 bases between them. This CDR3 comprises 14 residues.

The chain uses TRBV28 and TRBJ1-5; D unresolved. The V end was cut by 4 bases, the J end by 7 bases, with 8 bases between. Germline lookup yields CDR1 MDHEN and CDR2 SYDVKM. This CDR3 is 12 amino acids long. The CDR3 loop is CASSYGGQPQHF. CDR3 in DNA: TGTGCCAGCAGTTATGGAGGCCAGCCCCAGCATTTT. The full variable domain, completed using reference TRBV28 and TRBJ1-5, is DVKVTQSSRYLVKRTGEKVFLECVQDMDHENMFWYRQDPGLGLRLIYFSYDVKMKEKGDIPEGYSVSREKKERFSLILESASTNQTSMYLCASSYGGQPQHFGDGTRLSIL.

There are many counts of this clonotype. The V gene is TRBV6-1, the J gene TRBJ1-1; no clear D gene. The CDR3 is 13 residues long. Germline V gene sequence: CDR1 MNHNS, CDR2 SASEGT. V was trimmed by 6 bases and J by 6 bases, leaving 14 bases between them. The CDR3 spells CASSPNFRAEAFF. Here the CDR3 DNA reads TGTGCCAGCAGCCCCAACTTTCGGGCTGAAGCTTTCTTT.

V is TRBV28 and J is TRBJ2-7; maybe TRBD1 (5 bases). The CDR3 is made up of 15 amino acids. Per germline, CDR1 MDHEN and CDR2 SYDVKM. The V gene lost 7 bases and the J gene lost 4 bases, with 20 bases spanning the gap. The CDR3 DNA sequence: TGTGCCAGCAAAAGGGGCGGATCTAGGGATTACGAGCAGTACTTC. It translates to CASKRGGSRDYEQYF.

This clonotype has only a few counts. The rearrangement links TRBV7-2 to TRBJ2-7, with a possible D match to TRBD1 (6 bases). V was clipped by 3 bases and J by 11 bases, with 14 bases between them. This CDR3 spans 12 amino acids. CDR1 is SGHTA, CDR2 FQGNSA, per germline. This CDR3 is CASSFGRGHEYF. The DNA for the CDR3 is TGTGCCAGCAGCTTCGGTAGGGGACACGAGTACTTC. The entire variable domain, with the rest obtained from reference TRBV7-2 and TRBJ2-7, is as follows: GAGVSQSPSNKVTEKGKDVELRCDPISGHTALYWYRQSLGQGLEFLIYFQGNSAPDKSGLPSDRFSAERTGGSVSTLTIQRTQQEDSAVYLCASSFGRGHEYFGPGTRLTVT.

There are a few counts of this clonotype. This chain joins TRBV4-3 and TRBJ2-3, with D maybe TRBD2 (5 bases). V was clipped by 1 base and J by 2 bases, with 19 bases between them. The CDR3 is 18 residues long. From germline, CDR1 is LGHNA and CDR2 YSLEER. The CDR3 coding sequence is TGCGCCAGCAGCCAAGCATTCAGTCAGCGGTTGAACACAGATACGCAGTATTTT. This sequence encodes CASSQAFSQRLNTDTQYF.

This clonotype was counted only a few times. The V call is TRBV7-8, the J call TRBJ1-6; perhaps TRBD1 as D (6 bases). Germline V gene lookup returns CDR1 SGHVS and CDR2 FQNEAQ. This CDR3 comprises 14 residues. Trimming pared 5 bases from V and 9 bases from J, leaving 14 bases between. For the CDR3, the DNA is TGTGCCAGCAGCAGGACAGTAATTGGTTCACCCCTCCACTTT. Amino acids: CASSRTVIGSPLHF.